What follows are 30 T cell receptor beta chains derived from one specimen sequenced in a study of metastatic and nonmetastatic thyroid tumors (TCRdb year 2020). The library was generated by PCR. Sequencing was carried out with an Illumina HiSeq 4000. TCRdb reanalyzed the raw reads on its own, using fastp at Q25 for trimming and MiXCR for clone calling, and kept in-frame beta chains. A total of some 40,000 clones appear in this sample, roughly 13% of them only once. The ten largest clones capture more than 8% of the sample. None of the patients had been given any treatment before thyroid surgery. Sequenced: blood. Receptor source: a female donor with papillary thyroid cancer or a benign thyroid nodule (not recorded which). Some clones in this sample may be carry-over from other donors' samples.

This clone has ten or more counts. V is TRBV6-1 and J is TRBJ2-5; TRBD2 might be the D (6 bases). V lost 8 bases and J 2 bases, leaving 12 bases between the germline ends. Per germline, CDR1 MNHNS and CDR2 SASEGT. The CDR3 is made up of 13 amino acids. CDR3 DNA sequence: TGTGCCAGCCTCGGAGGGACTCAAGAGACCCAGTACTTC. Translation gives CASLGGTQETQYF.

This clone has at least ten counts. This chain uses TRBV7-2 with TRBJ2-1; D gene ambiguous. This CDR3 contains 13 residues. The germline V gene encodes CDR1 SGHTA and CDR2 FQGNSA. Trimming pared 1 base from V and 9 bases from J, leaving 10 bases between. CDR3 sequence (DNA): TGTGCCAGCAGCTTAGGGGGTAGGAGTGAGCAGTTCTTC. Translated, it gives CASSLGGRSEQFF.

The genes are TRBV18 and TRBJ1-3, with TRBD1 matching over 7 bases. This CDR3 spans 17 amino acids. The germline V gene encodes CDR1 KGHSH and CDR2 LQKENI. V dropped 5 bases and J dropped 0; count of bases not matched to a gene: 10. CDR3 region: CASSRDSESPSGNTIYF. CDR3 DNA sequence: TGTGCCAGCTCAAGGGACAGCGAAAGCCCCTCTGGAAACACCATATATTTT.

There are many counts of this clone. The genes are TRBV28 and TRBJ1-1; 8 nucleotides agree with TRBD1. CDR1 and CDR2 (germline): MDHEN, SYDVKM. The V segment lost 6 bases and the J segment 3 bases; nucleotides outside the gene matches: 6. The CDR3 length is 14 residues. CDR3 residues: CASRQGVGDTEAFF. The CDR3 nucleotides read TGTGCCAGCAGACAGGGGGTAGGAGACACTGAAGCTTTCTTT.

This clone was counted many times. The rearrangement joins TRBV6-1 to TRBJ1-5; weak D call: TRBD1 (5 bases). The CDR3 is 17 amino acids. CDR1 and CDR2 (germline): MNHNS, SASEGT. V dropped 3 bases and J dropped 8 bases, with 23 bases sitting between them. The CDR3 DNA reads as TGTGCCAGCAGTGATCTGGCGGCCCGGGGGTTGTTAGAGCCCCAGCATTTT. Amino acid sequence: CASSDLAARGLLEPQHF.

This clone was seen a handful of times. CDR3 nucleotide sequence: TGTGCCACCAGTGATTTTTCGGCAGCGGGAGGTATCGGGGAGCTGTTTTTT. It is translated as CATSDFSAAGGIGELFF. The chain carries TRBV24-1 and TRBJ2-2; TRBD2 matches 9 bases. The germline V gene encodes CDR1 KGHDR and CDR2 SFDVKD. Germline trimming cut 1 base from V and 7 bases from J; bases unmatched to any gene: 9. CDR3 length: 17 amino acids.

The V gene is TRBV18, the J gene TRBJ2-1, with TRBD2 matching 7 bases. CDR3 length equals 17 residues. CDR1 is KGHSH, CDR2 LQKENI, per germline. V shed 5 bases, J shed 8 bases, and the junction held 18 bases outside the gene matches. In DNA, the CDR3 is TGTGCCAGCTCATGGGAGAGCGGGGTAGGAATGCCTTATGAGCAGTTCTTC. It specifies CASSWESGVGMPYEQFF.

The sample holds many counts of this clone. The V call is TRBV5-4, the J call TRBJ1-2; the D gene is possibly TRBD1 (5 bases). The CDR3 spans 17 residues. Germline values: CDR1 SGHNT, CDR2 YYREEE (reference sequence). Trimming stripped 3 bases from V and 8 bases from J, with 26 bases between. CDR3 amino acids: CASSYVRARGAEEGYTF. DNA for the CDR3: TGTGCCAGCAGCTACGTTAGAGCCAGAGGGGCCGAGGAGGGCTACACCTTC.

This clone was seen at least ten times. This chain uses TRBV29-1 with TRBJ2-7; D unresolved. The V end was cut by 1 base, the J end by 5 bases, with 9 bases between. This CDR3 region has 12 residues. Germline V gene sequence: CDR1 SQVTM, CDR2 ANQGSEA. Here the CDR3 DNA reads TGCAGCGTTGAAGGTCAGCCTAACGAGCAGTACTTC. This codes for CSVEGQPNEQYF.

This clone was observed at least ten times. The CDR3 bases are TGTGCCAGCAGTACGCCTAGCGGGAGGGTAGAAGAGCAGTACTTC. Residues: CASSTPSGRVEEQYF. J is TRBJ2-7 and V is TRBV28, with TRBD2 matching 12 bases. Germline-derived CDR1 and CDR2 are MDHEN and SYDVKM. V shed 5 bases and J 7 bases; nucleotides not matched to a gene: 9. The CDR3 consists of 15 residues.

On this clone itself: As the CDR3 is not closed by the conserved phenylalanine or tryptophan, this likely results from a read error. The V and J genes are TRBV2 and TRBJ1-2; D is possibly TRBD1 (5 bases). V was trimmed by 7 bases and J by 2 bases, leaving 11 bases between them. The germline CDR1 and CDR2 sequences are SNHLY and FYNNEI. CDR3 length: 13 residues. CDR3 nucleotide sequence: TGTGCCAGCACTTTGACAGAAAACTATGGCTACACCTTA. The encoded protein is CASTLTENYGYTL.

This clone showed up just a few times. Given a much more abundant clone one base away, this may be a read error. The chain carries TRBV20-1 and TRBJ2-4; tentative D call: TRBD2 (6 bases). CDR1 is DFQATT and CDR2 is SNEGSKA in the germline V gene (reference sequence). The ends were cut back, 2 bases at V and 7 bases at J, with 15 bases in the middle. The CDR3 has 14 residues. The CDR3 loop reads CSARPGHGGNIQYF. Written as DNA, the CDR3 is TGCAGTGCTAGACCTGGACATGGGGGGAACATTCAGTACTTC.

Many counts were recorded for this clone. This sequence joins TRBV19 and TRBJ2-7, with TRBD1 matching over 8 bases. With 3 bases clipped from V and 2 bases from J, the junction kept 6 bases outside the gene matches. This CDR3 has 15 residues. The germline V gene encodes CDR1 LNHDA and CDR2 SQIVND (reference sequence). DNA of the CDR3: TGTGCCAGTAGTATCGGACAGGGACTCCCCTACGAGCAGTACTTC. Translation gives CASSIGQGLPYEQYF. The variable domain in full, completed from reference TRBV19 and TRBJ2-7, reads DGGITQSPKYLFRKEGQNVTLSCEQNLNHDAMYWYRQDPGQGLRLIYYSQIVNDFQKGDIAEGYSVSREKKESFPLTVTSAQKNPTAFYLCASSIGQGLPYEQYFGPGTRLTVT.

The chain carries TRBV9 and TRBJ1-1, with a tentative D call TRBD1 (5 bases). The CDR3 sequence is 12 residues long. Germline-derived CDR1 and CDR2 are SGDLS and YYNGEE. The ends were cut back, 8 bases at V and 2 bases at J, with 10 bases in the middle. CDR3 in amino acids: CASQGPNTEAFF. CDR3 sequence (DNA): TGTGCCAGTCAGGGTCCTAACACTGAAGCTTTCTTT.

This clone was counted between two and nine times. The V gene is TRBV19, the J gene TRBJ2-1, with no clear D. The V end lost 3 bases, the J end lost 1 base, and 10 bases lay between the germline ends. This CDR3 spans 15 amino acids. CDR1 and CDR2 (germline): LNHDA, SQIVND (reference sequence). The CDR3: CASSMDRLSYNEQFF. As DNA, the CDR3 is TGTGCCAGTAGTATGGATCGTCTGTCCTACAATGAGCAGTTCTTC.

This clone was observed at least ten times. CDR3 coding DNA: TGTGCCTGGAGGGGACGGTCGGGTAACATCGCTGGAAACACCATATATTTT. Translated: CAWRGRSGNIAGNTIYF. The rearrangement joins TRBV30 to TRBJ1-3; D is perhaps TRBD1 (5 bases). The germline gives CDR1 GTSNPN, CDR2 SVGIG (reference sequence). V was pared by 3 bases and J by 2 bases, with 20 bases between. This CDR3 has 17 residues.

Details on this clone: Its ends do not fully match the called genes, so a read error is possible. This chain connects TRBV5-8 to TRBJ2-3; 12 nucleotides line up with TRBD1. The germline V gene encodes CDR1 SGHTS and CDR2 YDEGEE. The CDR3 consists of 16 residues. As DNA, the CDR3 is TGTACCAGCAGTTATTACCGGGACAGGGGGCGAGATACGCAGTATTTT. It encodes CTSSYYRDRGRDTQYF.

This clone appeared a few times. This may come from a read error, since a much larger clone is one base off. This chain joins TRBV7-9 and TRBJ2-5; D remains unclear. Germline V gives CDR1 SEHNR, CDR2 FQNEAQ (reference sequence). The CDR3 spans 12 residues. CDR3: CASSLLQQTQYF. The CDR3 region has the DNA TGTGCCAGCAGCCTTCTCCAACAGACCCAGTACTTC.

This clone occurred many times. V gene TRBV4-1 combines with J gene TRBJ2-5; the D gene is possibly TRBD2 (6 bases). The CDR3 has 15 residues. Trimming took off 0 bases at V and 5 bases at J, with 13 bases between the two ends. Germline V CDR1 and CDR2: MGHRA, YSYEKL. CDR3 bases: TGCGCCAGCAGCCAAGATCTCGGGGGTGTTGAGACCCAGTACTTC. Its translation: CASSQDLGGVETQYF.

This clone has a handful of counts. The junction differs from germline at one of its ends, possibly a read error. The rearrangement joins TRBV6-1 to TRBJ2-7; 8 positions agree with TRBD1. Germline CDR1 and CDR2: MNHNS and SASEGT. This CDR3 is 14 amino acids long. For the CDR3, the DNA is TGTACCAGCAGCCAGGACAGGGTGTCCTACGAGCAGTACTTC. Protein: CTSSQDRVSYEQYF.

In this sample, this clone turned up a few times. The rearrangement joins TRBV6-1 to TRBJ1-1; D is perhaps TRBD1 (5 bases). This CDR3 comprises 13 residues. Germline CDR1 MNHNS, CDR2 SASEGT. Trimming left V 7 bases short and J 1 base short, with 10 bases between. CDR3 residues: CASKRGENTEAFF. CDR3 nucleotides: TGTGCCAGCAAACGGGGGGAGAACACTGAAGCTTTCTTT.

In regard to this clone: This could be a read error, since a much larger clone is one nucleotide away. Additional DNA sequences in this sample encode the identical CDR3. This chain joins TRBV18 and TRBJ1-3; TRBD1 is a possible D gene (5 bases). Germline V CDR1 and CDR2: KGHSH, LQKENI. CDR3 length equals 16 residues. The CDR3 reads CASSPLLRVGMDTIYF. The CDR3 bases are TGTGCCAGCTCACCACTCCTAAGGGTCGGGATGGACACAATATATTTT.

A note on this clone: This could be a read error, since a much larger clone is one nucleotide away. The chain has TRBV20-1 and TRBJ2-1, with a weak D call TRBD2 (6 bases). Germline CDR1 DFQATT, CDR2 SNEGSKA (reference sequence). The CDR3 has 18 residues. Deletions cut 2 bases from V and 9 bases from J, with 29 bases between. The CDR3 is CSARRTPIAAGTRGEQFF. Written as DNA, the CDR3 is TGCAGTGCTAGAAGAACCCCCATAGCGGCAGGAACCCGGGGTGAGCAGTTCTTC.

This clone was observed a few times. The chain recombines TRBV6-1 with TRBJ2-3; D is unresolved. Germline CDR1 is MNHNS and CDR2 is SASEGT. The CDR3 consists of 14 residues. V lost 1 base and J lost 4, with 9 bases in between. CDR3 protein: CASSEGGWADTQYF. CDR3 nucleotides: TGTGCCAGCAGTGAAGGCGGTTGGGCAGATACGCAGTATTTT.

This clone was counted many times. The rearrangement uses TRBV2 and TRBJ1-2, with D possibly being TRBD1 (5 bases). CDR1 and CDR2 from the germline V gene are SNHLY and FYNNEI. The CDR3 runs 16 residues. Trimming shortened V by 2 bases and J by 2 bases, and 15 bases separated the two germline ends. CDR3 residues: CASSELIGAQNYGYTF. CDR3 sequence (DNA): TGTGCCAGCAGTGAATTGATTGGGGCCCAAAACTATGGCTACACCTTC.

This clone was recorded many times. The chain combines TRBV5-6 with TRBJ2-1; 13 bases agree with TRBD2. Germline V lookup: CDR1 SGHDT, CDR2 YYEEEE. The length of the CDR3 is 18 residues. V lost 4 bases to trimming and J lost 0 bases; unmatched junction nucleotides: 7. In DNA, the CDR3 is TGTGCCAGCAGCCCGACTAGCGGGAGGCCCAGCTCCTACAATGAGCAGTTCTTC. Translation gives CASSPTSGRPSSYNEQFF.

This clone occurred many times. The chain employs TRBV14 and TRBJ1-2; TRBD1 matches at 8 bases. The CDR3 is made up of 16 amino acids. With V trimmed by 0 bases and J by 4 bases, 7 bases remained unmatched. Germline values: CDR1 SGHDN, CDR2 FVKESK. The CDR3 protein is CASSQDQDRAFYGYTF. CDR3 nucleotides: TGTGCCAGCAGCCAAGACCAGGACAGGGCCTTCTATGGCTACACCTTC. The full variable domain, in which reference TRBV14 and TRBJ1-2 provide the parts outside the CDR3, is EAGVTQFPSHSVIEKGQTVTLRCDPISGHDNLYWYRRVMGKEIKFLLHFVKESKQDESGMPNNRFLAERTGGTYSTLKVQPAELEDSGVYFCASSQDQDRAFYGYTFGSGTRLTVV.

This clone was counted many times. The chain has TRBV2 and TRBJ1-2; 9 bases fit TRBD1. The CDR3 runs to 16 residues. Germline-derived CDR1 and CDR2 are SNHLY and FYNNEI. V shed 0 bases and J 4 bases; nucleotides not matched to a gene: 6. The CDR3 spells CASSEAGQGTIYGYTF. In DNA, the CDR3 is TGTGCCAGCAGTGAAGCGGGACAGGGTACGATCTATGGCTACACCTTC.

In its sample, this clone was seen many times. The chain combines TRBV7-8 with TRBJ2-7; possible D gene TRBD2, 6 bases. The length of the CDR3 is 13 residues. V dropped 3 bases and J dropped 4 bases, with 10 bases sitting between them. Germline CDR1 SGHVS, CDR2 FQNEAQ. DNA of the CDR3: TGTGCCAGCAGCTTGGCGGGACCTTACGAGCAGTACTTC. This gives the protein CASSLAGPYEQYF.

This clone was counted ten times or more. The chain recombines TRBV10-3 with TRBJ2-7, with a possible D match to TRBD2 (6 bases). The CDR3 is 16 residues long. Trimming removed 3 bases from V and 1 base from J, with 16 bases in between. Germline loops: CDR1 ENHRY, CDR2 SYGVKD. The CDR3 DNA sequence: TGTGCCATCAGTGAACCGGCGACTAGTATTTCCTACGAGCAGTACTTC. This gives the protein CAISEPATSISYEQYF.